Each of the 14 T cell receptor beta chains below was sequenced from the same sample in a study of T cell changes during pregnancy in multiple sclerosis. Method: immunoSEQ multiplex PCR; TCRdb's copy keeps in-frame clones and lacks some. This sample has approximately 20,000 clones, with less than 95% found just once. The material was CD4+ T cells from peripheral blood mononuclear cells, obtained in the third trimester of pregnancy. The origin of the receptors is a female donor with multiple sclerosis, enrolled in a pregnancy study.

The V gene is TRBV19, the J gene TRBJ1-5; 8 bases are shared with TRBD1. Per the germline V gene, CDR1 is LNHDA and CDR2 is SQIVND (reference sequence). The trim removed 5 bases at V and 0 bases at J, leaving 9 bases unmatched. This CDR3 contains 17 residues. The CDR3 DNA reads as TGTGCCAGTAGTCTTCTGGGACAGGTTTATAGCAATCAGCCCCAGCATTTT. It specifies CASSLLGQVYSNQPQHF.

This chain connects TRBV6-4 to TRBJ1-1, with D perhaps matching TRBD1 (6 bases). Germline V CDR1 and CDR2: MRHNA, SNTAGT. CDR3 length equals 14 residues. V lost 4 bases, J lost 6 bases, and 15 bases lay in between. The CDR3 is CASSVDRTVPEAFF. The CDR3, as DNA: TGTGCCAGCAGTGTTGACAGGACAGTCCCTGAAGCTTTCTTT.

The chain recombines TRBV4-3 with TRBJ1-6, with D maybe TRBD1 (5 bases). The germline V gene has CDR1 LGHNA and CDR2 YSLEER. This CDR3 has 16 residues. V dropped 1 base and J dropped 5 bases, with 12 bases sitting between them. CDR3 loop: CASSQAATANNSPLHF. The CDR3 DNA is TGCGCCAGCAGCCAAGCAGCGACAGCGAATAATTCACCCCTCCACTTT.

CDR3 in DNA: TGTGCCAGCAGCTCAGAACTAGCGGGGGGATTATCGAACACCGGGGAGCTGTTTTTT. This gives the protein CASSSELAGGLSNTGELFF. This chain uses TRBV5-6 with TRBJ2-2; 12 positions agree with TRBD2. The junction had 9 bases not matched to a gene; V was cut back by 3 bases and J by 0 bases. Germline V lookup: CDR1 SGHDT, CDR2 YYEEEE. The length of the CDR3 is 19 residues. The full variable domain, rest sourced from reference TRBV5-6 and TRBJ2-2, is DAGVTQSPTHLIKTRGQQVTLRCSPKSGHDTVSWYQQALGQGPQFIFQYYEEEERQRGNFPDRFSGHQFPNYSSELNVNALLLGDSALYLCASSSELAGGLSNTGELFFGEGSRLTVL.

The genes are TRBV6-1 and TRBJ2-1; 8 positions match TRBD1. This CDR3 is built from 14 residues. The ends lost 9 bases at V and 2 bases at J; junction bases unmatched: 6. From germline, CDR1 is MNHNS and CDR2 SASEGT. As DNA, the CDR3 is TGTGCCAGTGACAGGGGAGTGGCCTACAATGAGCAGTTCTTC. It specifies CASDRGVAYNEQFF.

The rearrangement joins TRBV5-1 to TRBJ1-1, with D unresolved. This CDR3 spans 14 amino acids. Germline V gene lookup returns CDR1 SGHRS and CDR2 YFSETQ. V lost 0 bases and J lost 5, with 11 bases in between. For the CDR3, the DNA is TGCGCCAGCAGCTTGGAGTCAGGAGGGACTGAAGCTTTCTTT. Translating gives CASSLESGGTEAFF.

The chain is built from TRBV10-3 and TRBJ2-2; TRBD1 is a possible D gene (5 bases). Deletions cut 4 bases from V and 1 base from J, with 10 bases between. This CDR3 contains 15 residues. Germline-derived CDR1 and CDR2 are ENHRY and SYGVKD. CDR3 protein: CAISGGQGNTGELFF. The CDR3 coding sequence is TGTGCCATCAGTGGGGGTCAGGGGAACACCGGGGAGCTGTTTTTT.

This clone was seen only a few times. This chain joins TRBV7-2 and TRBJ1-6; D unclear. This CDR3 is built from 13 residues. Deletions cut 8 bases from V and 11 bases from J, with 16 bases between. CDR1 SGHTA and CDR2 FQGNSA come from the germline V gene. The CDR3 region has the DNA TGTGCCAGCTTAGCACCGCTTCGGACACCCCTCCACTTT. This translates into CASLAPLRTPLHF.

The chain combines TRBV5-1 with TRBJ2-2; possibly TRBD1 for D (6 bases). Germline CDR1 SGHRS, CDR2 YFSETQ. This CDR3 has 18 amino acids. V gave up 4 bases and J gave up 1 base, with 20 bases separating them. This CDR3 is CASSPQTHTTGNTGELFF. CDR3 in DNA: TGCGCCAGCAGCCCACAGACCCATACGACAGGGAACACCGGGGAGCTGTTTTTT.

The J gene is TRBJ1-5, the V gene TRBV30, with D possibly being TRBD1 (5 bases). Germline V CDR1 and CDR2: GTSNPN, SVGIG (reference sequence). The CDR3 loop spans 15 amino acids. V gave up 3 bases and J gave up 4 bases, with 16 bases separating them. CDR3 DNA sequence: TGTGCCTGGAGCGCAGCCGGGGGTCCGAATCAGCCCCAGCATTTT. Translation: CAWSAAGGPNQPQHF. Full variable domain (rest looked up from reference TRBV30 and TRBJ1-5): SQTIHQWPATLVQPVGSPLSLECTVEGTSNPNLYWYRQAAGRGLQLLFYSVGIGQISSEVPQNLSASRPQDRQFILSSKKLLLSDSGFYLCAWSAAGGPNQPQHFGDGTRLSIL.

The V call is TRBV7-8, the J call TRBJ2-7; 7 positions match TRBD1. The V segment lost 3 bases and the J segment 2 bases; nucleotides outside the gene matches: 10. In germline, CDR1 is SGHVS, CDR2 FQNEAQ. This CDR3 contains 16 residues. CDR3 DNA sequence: TGTGCCAGCAGCTTCTTCTCATCCGGGACAGCCTACGAGCAGTACTTC. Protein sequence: CASSFFSSGTAYEQYF.

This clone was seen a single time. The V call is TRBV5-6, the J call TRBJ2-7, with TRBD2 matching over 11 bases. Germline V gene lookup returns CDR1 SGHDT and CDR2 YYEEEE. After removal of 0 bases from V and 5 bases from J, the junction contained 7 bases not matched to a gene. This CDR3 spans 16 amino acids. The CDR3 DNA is TGTGCCAGCAGCTTGGGGCCCGGGACTAGCGGCGACGAGCAGTACTTC. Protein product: CASSLGPGTSGDEQYF.

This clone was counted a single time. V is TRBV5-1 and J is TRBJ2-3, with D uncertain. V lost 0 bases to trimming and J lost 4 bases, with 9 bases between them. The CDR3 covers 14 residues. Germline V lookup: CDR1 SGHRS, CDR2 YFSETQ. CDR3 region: CASSLAQKADTQYF. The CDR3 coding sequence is TGCGCCAGCAGCTTGGCACAGAAGGCAGATACGCAGTATTTT.

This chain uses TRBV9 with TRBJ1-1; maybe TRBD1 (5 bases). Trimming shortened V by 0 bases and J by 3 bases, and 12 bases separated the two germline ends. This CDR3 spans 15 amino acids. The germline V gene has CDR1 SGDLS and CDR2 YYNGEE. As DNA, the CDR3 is TGTGCCAGCAGCGTAGAGCCCAGGGAGGACACTGAAGCTTTCTTT. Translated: CASSVEPREDTEAFF.